Each of the 3 T cell receptor beta chains below was sequenced from the same sample in a study of shared clonotypes between healthy human individuals. Assay: immunoSEQ multiplex PCR; the TCRdb copy retains only in-frame clones and omits some. The sample lists about 980,000 clones; 60% to 85% were seen once. The source material was memory CD4+ T cells sorted from blood. Sample subset: CD45RA-negative fraction. Source of these receptors: a man younger than 35 in good health.

V gene TRBV5-5 combines with J gene TRBJ2-3; D might be TRBD1 or TRBD2, each matching 7 bases. CDR3 length equals 16 residues. The germline CDR1 and CDR2 sequences are SGHKS and YYEKEE (reference sequence). V lost 3 bases and J 5 bases, leaving 19 bases between the germline ends. CDR3 sequence (DNA): TGTGCCAGCAGCTCACTCTCGACAGGGAGGGTAGATACGCAGTATTTT. Amino acid sequence: CASSSLSTGRVDTQYF.

This rearrangement joins TRBV11-2 to TRBJ2-5, with D perhaps TRBD1 (5 bases). V shed 5 bases and J shed 4 bases, with 17 bases lying between them. The CDR3 length is 15 residues. Per the germline V gene, CDR1 is SGHAT and CDR2 is FQNNGV. The CDR3 loop reads CASSTLFRVPETQYF. In DNA, the CDR3 is TGTGCCAGCAGCACCCTTTTCAGGGTCCCAGAGACCCAGTACTTC. Using reference TRBV11-2 and TRBJ2-5 for the parts outside the CDR3, the full variable domain is EAGVAQSPRYKIIEKRQSVAFWCNPISGHATLYWYQQILGQGPKLLIQFQNNGVVDDSQLPKDRFSAERLKGVDSTLKIQPAKLEDSAVYLCASSTLFRVPETQYFGPGTRLLVL.

The chain is built from TRBV27 and TRBJ2-1; TRBD2 agrees at 9 bases. Germline-derived CDR1 and CDR2 are MNHEY and SMNVEV (reference sequence). CDR3 length: 16 amino acids. V lost 5 bases and J lost 4; bases outside the gene matches: 9. The CDR3 DNA follows: TGTGCCAGCAGTCAAGACCTCGGACTAGCGTACAATGAGCAGTTCTTC. Translating gives CASSQDLGLAYNEQFF.